The clone carrying this T cell receptor beta chain turned up a few times. Its target is unknown. This specimen comes from a study of cytomegalovirus exposure and HLA in healthy donors. Overall study context: Among the 398 donors who were genotyped, about 79% fell in the genetic ancestry cluster that is associated with self-reported Caucasian donors. Overall study findings and caveats: Most subjects had HLA-A and HLA-B alleles reportedly predicted accurately by TCR beta sequences. Researchers reported that a few CMV-associated chains were confirmed in vitro as CMV antigen-specific.

Germline V gives CDR1 SNHLY, CDR2 FYNNEI. This CDR3 contains 15 residues. Trimming shortened V by 6 bases and J by 2 bases, and 14 bases separated the two germline ends. Primers: 60 Vbeta forward and 13 Jbeta reverse. Repertoires were generated with immunoSEQ multiplex PCR, while TCRdb's copy carries only in-frame clones and drops some. The data hold fewer than 150,000 clones, with approximately 80% observed a single time. The chain couples TRBV2 to TRBJ2-1, with a weak D call TRBD2 (6 bases). Sequenced material: PBMCs. The receptor was isolated from a woman in her thirties or forties in good health and CMV-seropositive. DNA of the CDR3: TGTGCCAGCAGGGGCCGACTAGGCGCCTACAATGAGCAGTTCTTC. This codes for CASRGRLGAYNEQFF.